Below, 24 T cell receptor beta chains from the same sample are listed, as sequenced in a study of shared clonotypes between healthy human individuals. Selected positively for CCR7 and CD45RO-negative, naive CD8 cells excluded terminally differentiated effector memory CD45RA+ cells. Clones were read by immunoSEQ multiplex PCR, and TCRdb kept only the in-frame ones, dropping some. This table has around 2,000,000 clones, around 96% appearing once. Material: naive CD8+ T cells sorted from blood. The receptor source for this set is a man in his late teens or twenties in good health.

The genes are TRBV2 and TRBJ2-3; the D gene is possibly TRBD1 (5 bases). Trimming left V 2 bases short and J 1 base short, with 13 bases between. The CDR3 is 16 residues long. Germline CDR1 and CDR2: SNHLY and FYNNEI. The CDR3 DNA reads as TGTGCCAGCAGTGAACTGGGGCTAGTCGGCACAGATACGCAGTATTTT. It translates to CASSELGLVGTDTQYF. Filled out from reference TRBV2 and TRBJ2-3, the complete variable domain reads EPEVTQTPSHQVTQMGQEVILRCVPISNHLYFYWYRQILGQKVEFLVSFYNNEISEKSEIFDDQFSVERPDGSNFTLKIRSTKLEDSAMYFCASSELGLVGTDTQYFGPGTRLTVL.

This sequence joins TRBV27 and TRBJ2-7; the match to TRBD2 covers 11 bases. CDR3 length: 15 amino acids. V was pared by 5 bases and J by 4 bases, with 7 bases of the junction left unmatched. CDR1 is MNHEY and CDR2 is SMNVEV in the germline V gene (reference sequence). In DNA, the CDR3 is TGTGCCAGCAGTCCGTCGGGACTAGCGGTTTACGAGCAGTACTTC. Translating gives CASSPSGLAVYEQYF.

The V call is TRBV29-1, the J call TRBJ2-1, with TRBD2 as a possible D gene (6 bases). Deletions cut 0 bases from V and 8 bases from J, with 17 bases between. The CDR3 has 15 residues. The germline V gene encodes CDR1 SQVTM and CDR2 ANQGSEA. The CDR3 region has the DNA TGCAGCGTTGAAGATTCAGCTAGCGAGTCTTATGAGCAGTTCTTC. Translating gives CSVEDSASESYEQFF.

For this clone: Other DNA sequences in this sample translate to the same CDR3. This sequence joins TRBV28 and TRBJ2-7; 9 nucleotides agree with TRBD1. CDR3 length: 15 residues. Germline V gene data show CDR1 as MDHEN and CDR2 as SYDVKM. V was pared by 5 bases and J by 0 bases, with 5 bases of the junction left unmatched. CDR3 region: CASSLGTGFSYEQYF. CDR3 sequence (DNA): TGTGCCAGCAGTCTCGGGACAGGGTTCTCCTACGAGCAGTACTTC.

This chain uses TRBV28 with TRBJ1-6; weak D call: TRBD1 (5 bases). The CDR3 runs 19 residues. V lost 2 bases and J lost 0, with 17 bases in between. Germline values: CDR1 MDHEN, CDR2 SYDVKM. CDR3 region: CASSLGGGRTNSYNSPLHF. CDR3 nucleotides: TGTGCCAGCAGTTTAGGGGGGGGACGTACAAACTCCTATAATTCACCCCTCCACTTT.

The count of this clone is one. The chain carries TRBV5-1 and TRBJ1-5; 11 positions match TRBD1. Germline loops: CDR1 SGHRS, CDR2 YFSETQ. The V segment lost 0 bases and the J segment 0 bases; nucleotides outside the gene matches: 17. There are 22 residues in the CDR3. In DNA, the CDR3 is TGCGCCAGCAGCTTGGTGAGGTGTGAGGGACAGGGGGGTTCCAGTAGCAATCAGCCCCAGCATTTT. This gives the protein CASSLVRCEGQGGSSSNQPQHF.

As DNA, the CDR3 is TGTGCCAGCAGGAGAACACAGAACTACGAGCAGTACTTC. Encoded protein: CASRRTQNYEQYF. The V gene is TRBV6-1, the J gene TRBJ2-7; D remains ambiguous. The V and J ends lost 6 bases and 3 bases respectively, with 12 bases between them. From germline, CDR1 is MNHNS and CDR2 SASEGT. The CDR3 totals 13 residues.

The CDR3 nucleotides are TGTGCCTGGAGGTCCTGGGACGGGCCCGAGCAGTACTTC. Protein: CAWRSWDGPEQYF. The chain couples TRBV30 to TRBJ2-7; tentatively, D is TRBD1 or TRBD2 (5 bases each). Germline-derived CDR1 and CDR2 are GTSNPN and SVGIG (reference sequence). Trimming cost V 3 bases and J 6 bases, with 15 bases left between them. The CDR3 consists of 13 residues. The variable domain in full, with the rest retrieved from reference TRBV30 and TRBJ2-7, is SQTIHQWPATLVQPVGSPLSLECTVEGTSNPNLYWYRQAAGRGLQLLFYSVGIGQISSEVPQNLSASRPQDRQFILSSKKLLLSDSGFYLCAWRSWDGPEQYFGPGTRLTVT.

This clone has only a few counts. The chain couples TRBV30 to TRBJ2-5; unclear D gene. V lost 5 bases, J lost 7 bases, and 20 bases lay in between. There are 14 residues in the CDR3. From germline, CDR1 is GTSNPN and CDR2 SVGIG (reference sequence). Here the CDR3 reads CAWSGAQSGSTQYF. CDR3 DNA: TGTGCCTGGTCGGGCGCCCAAAGTGGGTCGACCCAGTACTTC. Full variable domain (outside the CDR3, taken from reference TRBV30 and TRBJ2-5): SQTIHQWPATLVQPVGSPLSLECTVEGTSNPNLYWYRQAAGRGLQLLFYSVGIGQISSEVPQNLSASRPQDRQFILSSKKLLLSDSGFYLCAWSGAQSGSTQYFGPGTRLLVL.

The chain joins TRBV6-6 to TRBJ2-7, with 8 bases identical to TRBD2. The V gene's germline CDR1 is MNHNY and CDR2 SVGAGI (reference sequence). This CDR3 is built from 16 residues. After removal of 0 bases from V and 0 bases from J, the junction contained 4 bases not matched to a gene. The CDR3 spells CASSYSPSGPSYEQYF. DNA for the CDR3: TGTGCCAGCAGTTACTCTCCTAGCGGGCCCTCCTACGAGCAGTACTTC.

The J gene is TRBJ2-3, the V gene TRBV5-1; 9 bases are a match to TRBD2. Germline CDR1 reads SGHRS; CDR2 reads YFSETQ. J lost 7 bases, V lost 8 bases, and 11 bases had no gene match. This CDR3 region has 14 residues. CDR3 nucleotide sequence: TGCGCCAGTGCTAGCGGGGAACGGTCGCATACGCAGTATTTT. It codes for CASASGERSHTQYF.

The J gene is TRBJ2-3, the V gene TRBV10-3; 7 nucleotides align to TRBD2. The germline V gene encodes CDR1 ENHRY and CDR2 SYGVKD. This CDR3 is built from 12 residues. The CDR3 bases are TGTGTTACTAGCGATAGCACAGATACGCAGTATTTT. Its translation is CVTSDSTDTQYF.

This chain links TRBV5-1 with TRBJ2-7; 8 nucleotides line up with TRBD1. From germline, CDR1 is SGHRS and CDR2 YFSETQ. The trim removed 0 bases at V and 3 bases at J, leaving 5 bases unmatched. The CDR3 consists of 15 residues. The CDR3 nucleotides are TGCGCCAGCAGCTTGGAAGGGACAGGTCTCTACGAGCAGTACTTC. Its protein is CASSLEGTGLYEQYF.

The chain carries TRBV9 and TRBJ2-7; weak D call: TRBD2 (6 bases). The V end was cut by 3 bases, the J end by 2 bases, with 12 bases between. The CDR3 has 14 residues. In germline, CDR1 is SGDLS, CDR2 YYNGEE. This CDR3 is CASSGGLRAYEQYF. The CDR3 DNA follows: TGTGCCAGCAGCGGGGGACTGAGAGCCTACGAGCAGTACTTC.

This clone came up once. V is TRBV4-1 and J is TRBJ2-7, with a tentative D call TRBD1 (5 bases). Germline assignment: CDR1 MGHRA and CDR2 YSYEKL. CDR3 size: 15 residues. V lost 0 bases, J lost 3 bases, and 12 bases lay in between. Written as DNA, the CDR3 is TGCGCCAGCAGCCAAGAAGTCAGTGACAGCTACGAGCAGTACTTC. This sequence encodes CASSQEVSDSYEQYF.

Only one count was recorded for this clone. The chain joins TRBV25-1 to TRBJ2-1; D is uncertain. The germline CDR1 and CDR2 sequences are MGHDK and SYGVNS. The V gene lost 8 bases and the J gene lost 9 bases, with 8 bases spanning the gap. The CDR3 covers 10 residues. The CDR3 sequence: CASELIEQFF. The DNA for the CDR3 is TGTGCCAGCGAACTTATTGAGCAGTTCTTC.

About this clone itself: Other DNA sequences in this sample translate to the same CDR3. The gene calls are TRBV30 and TRBJ2-3; 7 bases are shared with TRBD1. The CDR3 is 15 amino acids. J gave up 0 bases and V 0 bases, and 3 bases lay outside the gene matches. Germline V lookup: CDR1 GTSNPN, CDR2 SVGIG (reference sequence). CDR3 residues: CAWSVGTASTDTQYF. In DNA, the CDR3 is TGTGCCTGGAGTGTAGGGACAGCTAGCACAGATACGCAGTATTTT.

This clone was picked up one time. The rearrangement links TRBV5-1 to TRBJ2-1; 9 bases agree with TRBD1. The CDR3 has 17 amino acids. Germline V gene lookup returns CDR1 SGHRS and CDR2 YFSETQ. V gave up 1 base and J gave up 5 bases; unmatched junction bases: 10. The CDR3 region is CASSLNPGTGYDNEQFF. The CDR3 DNA sequence: TGCGCCAGCAGCTTGAACCCCGGGACAGGGTACGACAATGAGCAGTTCTTC.

Notes on this clone: Additional DNA sequences in this sample encode the identical CDR3. In DNA, the CDR3 is TGTGCCAGCAGTTCGGGACAGGGGGGAGAGACCCAGTACTTC. Residues: CASSSGQGGETQYF. The gene calls are TRBV27 and TRBJ2-5; 11 positions match TRBD1. Looked up from germline, CDR1 is MNHEY and CDR2 is SMNVEV (reference sequence). This CDR3 has 14 amino acids. Trimming at V came to 4 bases and at J to 4 bases, leaving 2 bases not matched to a gene.

The rearrangement links TRBV13 to TRBJ2-1; tentative D call: TRBD2 (6 bases). Germline assignment: CDR1 PRHDT and CDR2 FYEKMQ (reference sequence). The CDR3 is 14 residues long. Trimming pared 5 bases from V and 8 bases from J, leaving 16 bases between. In DNA form, the CDR3 reads TGTGCCAGCAGCGTGCGAGGAGGGATGGATGAGCAGTTCTTC. It yields the protein CASSVRGGMDEQFF.

The chain employs TRBV4-3 and TRBJ1-3; maybe TRBD1 (5 bases). The V end lost 0 bases, the J end lost 2 bases, and 8 bases lay between the germline ends. CDR3 length equals 15 residues. Germline V gene data show CDR1 as LGHNA and CDR2 as YSLEER. Here the CDR3 DNA reads TGCGCCAGCAGCCAAGAGTCGGGGGCTGGAAACACCATATATTTT. Protein sequence: CASSQESGAGNTIYF.

CDR3 sequence (DNA): TGTGCCAGCAGTCCACGGACAGGGGACAATTCACCCCTCCACTTT. Protein sequence: CASSPRTGDNSPLHF. The chain is built from TRBV5-8 and TRBJ1-6; 9 nucleotides line up with TRBD1. This CDR3 has 15 amino acids. Germline CDR1 reads SGHTS; CDR2 reads YDEGEE. V lost 5 bases, J lost 7 bases, and 7 bases stayed unmatched.

The V call is TRBV19, the J call TRBJ2-2; D ambiguous. Trimming pared 0 bases from V and 1 base from J, leaving 12 bases between. CDR1 LNHDA and CDR2 SQIVND come from the germline V gene (reference sequence). The CDR3 extends over 17 amino acids. CDR3 amino acids: CASSIDPFTGNTGELFF. For the CDR3, the DNA is TGTGCCAGTAGTATAGATCCGTTTACGGGGAACACCGGGGAGCTGTTTTTT.

The count of this clone is one. V is TRBV2 and J is TRBJ2-4; 10 positions match TRBD2. The CDR3 extends over 19 amino acids. The V gene's germline CDR1 is SNHLY and CDR2 FYNNEI. The trim removed 4 bases at V and 7 bases at J, leaving 19 bases unmatched. The CDR3 region has the DNA TGTGCCAGCAGTGGCCAGCGGGAGGGCCACCGGTTTGAGGGGAACATTCAGTACTTC. Protein sequence: CASSGQREGHRFEGNIQYF.